The clone carrying this TCR beta chain has at least ten counts. No antigen is known for it. This entry belongs to a study of T cells in Graves' hyperthyroidism and ophthalmopathy. Findings and limits, study-wide: Most thyroid clonotypes expanded above 0.001 appeared in blood too.

V shed 6 bases, J shed 4 bases, and the junction held 3 bases outside the gene matches. The CDR3 runs 13 residues. It was RNA transcripts that yielded the amplified TCR beta CDR3 regions. The HTBI primer set drove a first-round RT-PCR of the TCR CDR3. TCRdb independently ran MiXCR on the multiplex PCR reads; one entry per CDR3 protein. The table records about 600,000 distinct CDR3 sequences, approximately 15% of them present only once. The chain joins TRBV12-3 or TRBV12-4 to TRBJ2-1, with 7 bases lining up with TRBD1. The receptor was derived from a woman aged 40 to 55 with Graves' ophthalmopathy. The sample was blood. This chain's CDR3 is CASRTGRYNEQFF. CDR3 bases: TGTGCCAGCAGGACAGGGAGATACAATGAGCAGTTCTTC.